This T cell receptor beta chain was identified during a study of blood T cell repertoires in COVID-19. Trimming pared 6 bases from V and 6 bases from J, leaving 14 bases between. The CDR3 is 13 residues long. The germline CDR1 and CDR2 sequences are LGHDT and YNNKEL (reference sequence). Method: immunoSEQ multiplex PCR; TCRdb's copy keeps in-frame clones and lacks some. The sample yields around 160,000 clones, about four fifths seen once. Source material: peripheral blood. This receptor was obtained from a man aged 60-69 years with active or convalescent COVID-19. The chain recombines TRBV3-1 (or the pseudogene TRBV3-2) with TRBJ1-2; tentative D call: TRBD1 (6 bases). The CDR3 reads CASSYDRFDGYTF. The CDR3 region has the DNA TGTGCCAGCAGTTATGACAGGTTCGATGGCTACACCTTC.